This T cell receptor (beta chain) came from a study of T cell responses to AZD1222 COVID-19 vaccine. Sequencing used immunoSEQ multiplex PCR; TCRdb keeps in-frame clones, though not all of them. The sample holds some 200,000 clones; 80% to 95% are singletons and the top ten take roughly 3.5%. CDR1 SGHNT and CDR2 YENEEA come from the germline V gene. The CDR3 is 14 amino acids. The V and J ends lost 0 bases and 7 bases respectively, with 12 bases between them. The receptor was isolated from an adult who received the AZD1222 COVID-19 vaccine. The sequencing here drew on peripheral blood, taken 28 days after the second AZD1222 dose. V gene TRBV11-3 combines with J gene TRBJ1-2, with a weak D call TRBD1 (5 bases). DNA of the CDR3: TGTGCCAGCAGCTTAGATCATATCCAGGGTGGCTACACCTTC. This translates into CASSLDHIQGGYTF.